This T cell receptor beta chain was sequenced during a study of T cells in Graves' hyperthyroidism and ophthalmopathy. Study overall: Initial diagnosis, before any treatment, was when peripheral blood was collected.

Per the germline V gene, CDR1 is DFQATT and CDR2 is SNEGSKA (reference sequence). V was clipped by 2 bases and J by 7 bases; unmatched bases: 5. The CDR3 has 14 residues. This clonotype was observed many times. Antigen specificity is unknown. Researchers amplified the TCR beta CDR3 regions from RNA transcripts. RT-PCR in the first round (using the HTBI primer set) targeted the TCR CDR3. TCRdb analysed the multiplex PCR reads with MiXCR anew, one entry per CDR3 protein. The table includes approximately 370,000 distinct CDR3 sequences, under 15% detected once. Whole-study results and caveats: Clonotypes that were expanded in thyroid above 0.001 mostly appeared in blood too.

This sequence was found in a woman aged 25 to 39 with Graves' hyperthyroidism. This chain joins TRBV20-1 and TRBJ2-2; 9 bases are shared with TRBD2. What was sequenced was blood. The CDR3 is CSARLSGSVGELFF. As DNA, the CDR3 is TGCAGTGCTAGACTTAGCGGGAGCGTCGGGGAGCTGTTTTTT.